Included here is one T cell receptor (beta chain) sequence, with context. What it recognizes is unknown. This specimen belongs to a study of T-cell reconstitution after alpha-beta-depleted transplantation in children. Study-level points and caveats: There were some patients whose high TCRbeta diversity at day 60 came from surviving recipient T cells and thymic progenitors. T-cell numbers and diversity, one year after transplant, stemmed largely from T cells that were newly produced. Several hundred expanded graft clones reportedly supplied alpha-beta T cells about two months after transplant.

Trimming removed 6 bases at V and 2 bases at J, with 11 bases between. This CDR3 region has 14 residues. Unique molecular identifiers featured in how the TCRbeta library was prepared. TCRdb called the PCR reads again in MiXCR, with one record for every CDR3 protein. The sample lists fewer than 550,000 distinct CDR3 sequences, approximately 10% seen once, with 13% to 15% in the top ten. The sequencing here drew on PBMCs, mostly from graft donor cells, taken 180 days after TCRalphabeta/CD19-depleted stem cell transplant. V and J are TRBV12-3 or TRBV12-4 and TRBJ1-5; D remains ambiguous. The receptor was derived from a female patient between 2 and 10 years old who had a stem cell transplant for aplastic anemia, so the T cells may come from the graft donor. The CDR3 loop is CASSSRSRNQPQHF. CDR3 sequence (DNA): TGTGCCAGCAGCTCTCGGTCCCGCAATCAGCCCCAGCATTTT.